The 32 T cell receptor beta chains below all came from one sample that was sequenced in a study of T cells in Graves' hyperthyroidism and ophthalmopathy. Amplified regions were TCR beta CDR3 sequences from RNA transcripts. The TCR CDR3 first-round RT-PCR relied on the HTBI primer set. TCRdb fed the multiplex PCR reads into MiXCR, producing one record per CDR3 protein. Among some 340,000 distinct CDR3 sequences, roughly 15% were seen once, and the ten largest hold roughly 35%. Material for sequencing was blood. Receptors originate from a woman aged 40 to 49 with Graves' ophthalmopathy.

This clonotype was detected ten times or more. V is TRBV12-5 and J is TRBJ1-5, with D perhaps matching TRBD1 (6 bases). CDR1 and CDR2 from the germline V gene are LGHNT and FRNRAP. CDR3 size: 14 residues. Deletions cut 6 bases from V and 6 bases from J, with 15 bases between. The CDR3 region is CASGLLQGSQPQHF. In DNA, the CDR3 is TGTGCTAGTGGCTTACTACAGGGTAGTCAGCCCCAGCATTTT.

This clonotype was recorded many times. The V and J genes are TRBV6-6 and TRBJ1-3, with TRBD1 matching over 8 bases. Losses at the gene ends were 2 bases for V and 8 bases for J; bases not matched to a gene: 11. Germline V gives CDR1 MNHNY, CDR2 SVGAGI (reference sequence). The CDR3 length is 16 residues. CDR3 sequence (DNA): TGTGCCAGCAGTTACATAGCAGGGGGCGACGGGTACACCATATATTTT. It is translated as CASSYIAGGDGYTIYF.

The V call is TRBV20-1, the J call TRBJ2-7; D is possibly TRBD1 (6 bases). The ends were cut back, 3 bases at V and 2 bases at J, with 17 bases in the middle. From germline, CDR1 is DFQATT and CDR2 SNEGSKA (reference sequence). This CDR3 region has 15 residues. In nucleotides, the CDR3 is TGCAGTGCTAGGGGGCGGAGAGGGACACCCTACGAGCAGTACTTC. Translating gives CSARGRRGTPYEQYF.

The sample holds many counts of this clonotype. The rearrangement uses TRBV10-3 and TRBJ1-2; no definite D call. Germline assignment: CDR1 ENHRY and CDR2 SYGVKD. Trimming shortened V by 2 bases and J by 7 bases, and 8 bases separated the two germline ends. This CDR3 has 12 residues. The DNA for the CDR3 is TGTGCCATCAGTGAGGCGGAGTTTGGCTACACCTTC. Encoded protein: CAISEAEFGYTF.

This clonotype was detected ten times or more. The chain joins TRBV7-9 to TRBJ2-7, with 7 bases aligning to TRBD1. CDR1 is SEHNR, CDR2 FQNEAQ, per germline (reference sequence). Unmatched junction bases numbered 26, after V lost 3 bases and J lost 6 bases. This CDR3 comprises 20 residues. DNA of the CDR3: TGTGCCAGCAGCTTGAAGGGGATAAGGGGACAGCCCCATCCTACGGGCGAGCAGTACTTC. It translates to CASSLKGIRGQPHPTGEQYF. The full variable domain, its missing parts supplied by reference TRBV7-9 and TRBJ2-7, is DTGVSQNPRHKITKRGQNVTFRCDPISEHNRLYWYRQTLGQGPEFLTYFQNEAQLEKSRLLSDRFSAERPKGSFSTLEIQRTEQGDSAMYLCASSLKGIRGQPHPTGEQYFGPGTRLTVT.

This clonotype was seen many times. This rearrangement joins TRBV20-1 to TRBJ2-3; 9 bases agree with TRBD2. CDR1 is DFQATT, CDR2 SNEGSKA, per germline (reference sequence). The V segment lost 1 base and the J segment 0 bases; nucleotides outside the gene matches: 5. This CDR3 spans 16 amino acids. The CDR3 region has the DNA TGCAGTGCTAGAGGAGTGAGCGGGGGGAGCACAGATACGCAGTATTTT. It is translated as CSARGVSGGSTDTQYF.

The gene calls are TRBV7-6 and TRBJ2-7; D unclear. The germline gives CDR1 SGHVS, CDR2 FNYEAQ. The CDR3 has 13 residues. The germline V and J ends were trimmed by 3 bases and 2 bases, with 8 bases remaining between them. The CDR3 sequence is CASSFPYTYEQYF. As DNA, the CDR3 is TGTGCCAGCAGCTTTCCTTATACCTACGAGCAGTACTTC. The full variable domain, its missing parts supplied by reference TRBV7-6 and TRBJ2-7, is GAGVSQSPRYKVTKRGQDVALRCDPISGHVSLYWYRQALGQGPEFLTYFNYEAQQDKSGLPNDRFSAERPEGSISTLTIQRTEQRDSAMYRCASSFPYTYEQYFGPGTRLTVT.

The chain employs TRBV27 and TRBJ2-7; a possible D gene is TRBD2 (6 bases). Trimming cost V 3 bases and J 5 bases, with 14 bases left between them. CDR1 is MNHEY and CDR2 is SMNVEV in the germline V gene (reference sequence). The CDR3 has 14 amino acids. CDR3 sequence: CASSFGRGVDEQYF. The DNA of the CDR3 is TGTGCCAGCAGTTTCGGGCGGGGTGTCGACGAGCAGTACTTC.

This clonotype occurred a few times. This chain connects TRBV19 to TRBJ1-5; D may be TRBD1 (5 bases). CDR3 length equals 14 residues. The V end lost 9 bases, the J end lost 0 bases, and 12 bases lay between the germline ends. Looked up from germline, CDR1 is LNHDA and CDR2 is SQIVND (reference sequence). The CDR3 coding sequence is TGTGCCAGCTATGAGGGGTATAGCAATCAGCCCCAGCATTTT. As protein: CASYEGYSNQPQHF.

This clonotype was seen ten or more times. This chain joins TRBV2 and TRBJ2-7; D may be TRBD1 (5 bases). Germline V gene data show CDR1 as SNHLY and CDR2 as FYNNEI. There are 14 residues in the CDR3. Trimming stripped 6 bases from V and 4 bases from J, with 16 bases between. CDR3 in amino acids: CASSESYRLYEQYF. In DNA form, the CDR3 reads TGTGCCAGCAGCGAGTCCTACAGGTTATACGAGCAGTACTTC.

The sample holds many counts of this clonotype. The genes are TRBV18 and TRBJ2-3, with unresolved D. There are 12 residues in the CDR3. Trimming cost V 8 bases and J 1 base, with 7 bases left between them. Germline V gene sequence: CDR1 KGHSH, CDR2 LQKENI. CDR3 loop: CASHSRTDTQYF. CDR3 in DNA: TGTGCCAGCCACTCCCGCACAGATACGCAGTATTTT.

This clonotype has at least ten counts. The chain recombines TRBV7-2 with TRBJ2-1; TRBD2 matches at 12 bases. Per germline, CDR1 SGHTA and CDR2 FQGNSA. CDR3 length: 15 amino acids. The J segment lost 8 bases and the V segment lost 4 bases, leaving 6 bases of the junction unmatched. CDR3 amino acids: CASSYSSGRAYEQFF. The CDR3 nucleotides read TGTGCCAGCAGCTACTCTAGCGGGAGGGCCTATGAGCAGTTCTTC.

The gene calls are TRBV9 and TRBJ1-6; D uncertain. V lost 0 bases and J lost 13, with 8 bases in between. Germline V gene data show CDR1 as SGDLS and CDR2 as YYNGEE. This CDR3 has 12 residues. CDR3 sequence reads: CASSVALGPLHF. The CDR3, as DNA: TGTGCCAGCAGCGTAGCGTTAGGGCCCCTCCACTTT.

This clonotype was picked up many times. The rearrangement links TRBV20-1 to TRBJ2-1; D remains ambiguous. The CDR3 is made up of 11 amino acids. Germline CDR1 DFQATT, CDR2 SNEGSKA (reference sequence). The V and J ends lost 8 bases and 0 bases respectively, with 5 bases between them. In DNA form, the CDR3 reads TGCAGTTCGAGCTCCTACAATGAGCAGTTCTTC. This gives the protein CSSSSYNEQFF.

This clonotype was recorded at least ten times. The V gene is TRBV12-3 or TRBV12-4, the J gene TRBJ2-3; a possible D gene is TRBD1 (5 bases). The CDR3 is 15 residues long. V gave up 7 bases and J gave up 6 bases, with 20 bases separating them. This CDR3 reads CASTPTGTTSDTQYF. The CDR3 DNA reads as TGTGCCAGCACCCCCACAGGAACAACGTCGGATACGCAGTATTTT.

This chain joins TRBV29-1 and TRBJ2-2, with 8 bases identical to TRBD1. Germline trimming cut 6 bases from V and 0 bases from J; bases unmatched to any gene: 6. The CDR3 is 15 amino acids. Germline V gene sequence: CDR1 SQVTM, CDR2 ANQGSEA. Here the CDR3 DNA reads TGCAGCGTGGGAGAGACAGGGGCGAACACCGGGGAGCTGTTTTTT. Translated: CSVGETGANTGELFF.

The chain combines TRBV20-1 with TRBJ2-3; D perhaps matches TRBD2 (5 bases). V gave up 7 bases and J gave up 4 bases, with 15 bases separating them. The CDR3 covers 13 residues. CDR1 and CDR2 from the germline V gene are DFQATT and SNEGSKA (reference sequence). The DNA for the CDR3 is TGCAGTGTTGCGACTGACGGGGCAGATACGCAGTATTTT. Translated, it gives CSVATDGADTQYF.

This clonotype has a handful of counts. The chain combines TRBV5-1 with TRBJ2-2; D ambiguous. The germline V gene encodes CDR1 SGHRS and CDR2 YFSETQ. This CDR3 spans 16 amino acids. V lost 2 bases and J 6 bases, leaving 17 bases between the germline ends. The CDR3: CASSLAPWETAGELFF. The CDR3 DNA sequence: TGCGCCAGCAGCTTAGCACCCTGGGAAACAGCCGGGGAGCTGTTTTTT.

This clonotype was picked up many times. The CDR3, as DNA: TGTGCCAGCAATAGGGCCCCAGATACGCAGTATTTT. Amino acids: CASNRAPDTQYF. The chain couples TRBV6-1 to TRBJ2-3; D remains ambiguous. This CDR3 is built from 12 residues. Germline CDR1 is MNHNS and CDR2 is SASEGT. The V gene lost 7 bases and the J gene lost 4 bases, with 9 bases spanning the gap.

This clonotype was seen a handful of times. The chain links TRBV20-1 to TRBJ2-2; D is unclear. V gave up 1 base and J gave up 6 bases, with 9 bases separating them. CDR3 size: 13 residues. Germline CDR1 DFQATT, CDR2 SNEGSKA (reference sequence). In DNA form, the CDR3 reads TGCAGTGCTAGAGTTAATGAGGCCGGGGAGCTGTTTTTT. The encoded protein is CSARVNEAGELFF.

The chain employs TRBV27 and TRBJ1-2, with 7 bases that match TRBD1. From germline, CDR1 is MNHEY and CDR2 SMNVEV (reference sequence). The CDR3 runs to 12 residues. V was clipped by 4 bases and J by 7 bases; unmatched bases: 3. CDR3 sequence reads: CASSSRGSGYTF. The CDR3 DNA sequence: TGTGCCAGCAGTTCCAGGGGGAGTGGCTACACCTTC.

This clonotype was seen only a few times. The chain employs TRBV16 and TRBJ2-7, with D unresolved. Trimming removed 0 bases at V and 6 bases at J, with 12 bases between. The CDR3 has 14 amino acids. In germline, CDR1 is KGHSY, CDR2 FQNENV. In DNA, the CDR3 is TGTGCCAGCAGCCAATCTCCTAGGGTATTCGAGCAGTACTTC. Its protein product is CASSQSPRVFEQYF.

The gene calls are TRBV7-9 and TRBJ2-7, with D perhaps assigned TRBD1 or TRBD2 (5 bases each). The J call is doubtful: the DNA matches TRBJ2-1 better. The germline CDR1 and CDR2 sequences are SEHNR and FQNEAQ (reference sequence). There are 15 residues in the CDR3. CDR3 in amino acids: CASSRVGERSYEQFF. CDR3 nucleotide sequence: TGTGCCAGCAGCCGAGTGGGGGAACGGTCCTACGAGCAGTTCTTC.

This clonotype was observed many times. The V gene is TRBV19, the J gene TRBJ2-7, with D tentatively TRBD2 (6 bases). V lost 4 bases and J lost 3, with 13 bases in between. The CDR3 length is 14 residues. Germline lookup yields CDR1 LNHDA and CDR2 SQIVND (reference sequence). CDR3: CASSTGGGGYEQYF. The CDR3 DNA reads TGTGCCAGTAGTACCGGGGGAGGCGGCTACGAGCAGTACTTC.

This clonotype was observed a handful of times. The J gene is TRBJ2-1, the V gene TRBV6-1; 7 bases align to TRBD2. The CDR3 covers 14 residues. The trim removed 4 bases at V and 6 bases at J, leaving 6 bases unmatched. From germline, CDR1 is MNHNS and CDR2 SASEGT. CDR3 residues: CASSVWRETNEQFF. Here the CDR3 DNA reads TGTGCCAGCAGTGTTTGGCGGGAGACCAATGAGCAGTTCTTC.

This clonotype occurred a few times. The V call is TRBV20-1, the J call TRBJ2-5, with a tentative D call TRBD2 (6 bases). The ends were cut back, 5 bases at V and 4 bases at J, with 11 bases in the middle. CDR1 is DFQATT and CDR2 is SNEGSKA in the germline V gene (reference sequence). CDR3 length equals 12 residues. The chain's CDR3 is CSAFTSRETQYF. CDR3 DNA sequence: TGCAGTGCTTTTACTAGCAGAGAGACCCAGTACTTC.

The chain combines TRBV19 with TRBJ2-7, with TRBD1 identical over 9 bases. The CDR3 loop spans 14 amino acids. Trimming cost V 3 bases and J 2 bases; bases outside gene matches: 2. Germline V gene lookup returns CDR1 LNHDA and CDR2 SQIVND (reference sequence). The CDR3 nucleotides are TGTGCCAGTAGTATTGGGACAGGGACCTACGAGCAGTACTTC. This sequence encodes CASSIGTGTYEQYF.

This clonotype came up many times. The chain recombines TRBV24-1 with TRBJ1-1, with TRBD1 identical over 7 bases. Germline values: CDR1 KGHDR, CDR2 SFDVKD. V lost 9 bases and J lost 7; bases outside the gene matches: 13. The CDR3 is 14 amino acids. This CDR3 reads CATETTGQPVEAFF. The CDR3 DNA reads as TGTGCCACCGAAACTACGGGACAGCCCGTTGAAGCTTTCTTT.

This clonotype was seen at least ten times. As DNA, the CDR3 is TGTGCCAGCAGTGAGGGGGGTCGAGAGACCCAGTACTTC. This gives the protein CASSEGGRETQYF. The chain links TRBV25-1 to TRBJ2-5; a weak D match, TRBD2 (6 bases). CDR1 and CDR2 (germline): MGHDK, SYGVNS. CDR3 length: 13 amino acids. V was trimmed by 3 bases and J by 4 bases, leaving 9 bases between them.

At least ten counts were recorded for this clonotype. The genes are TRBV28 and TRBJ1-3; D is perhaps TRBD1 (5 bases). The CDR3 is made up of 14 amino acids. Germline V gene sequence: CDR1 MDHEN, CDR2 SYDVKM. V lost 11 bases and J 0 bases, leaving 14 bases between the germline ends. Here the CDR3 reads CASRDQSSGNTIYF. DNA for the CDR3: TGTGCCTCCAGGGATCAGAGCTCTGGAAACACCATATATTTT.

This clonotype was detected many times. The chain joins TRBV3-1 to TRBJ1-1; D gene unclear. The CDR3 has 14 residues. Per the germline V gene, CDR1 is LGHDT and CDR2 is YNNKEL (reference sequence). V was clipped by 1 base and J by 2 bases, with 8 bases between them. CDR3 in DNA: TGTGCCAGCAGCCAAGGATCAGCAAACACTGAAGCTTTCTTT. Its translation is CASSQGSANTEAFF.

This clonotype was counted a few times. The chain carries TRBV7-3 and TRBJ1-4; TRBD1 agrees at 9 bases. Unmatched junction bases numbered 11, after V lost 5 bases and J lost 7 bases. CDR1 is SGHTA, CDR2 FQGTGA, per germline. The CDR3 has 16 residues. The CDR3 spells CASSPEPGQGREKLFF. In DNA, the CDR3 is TGTGCCAGCAGCCCGGAGCCGGGACAGGGTCGTGAAAAACTGTTTTTT.